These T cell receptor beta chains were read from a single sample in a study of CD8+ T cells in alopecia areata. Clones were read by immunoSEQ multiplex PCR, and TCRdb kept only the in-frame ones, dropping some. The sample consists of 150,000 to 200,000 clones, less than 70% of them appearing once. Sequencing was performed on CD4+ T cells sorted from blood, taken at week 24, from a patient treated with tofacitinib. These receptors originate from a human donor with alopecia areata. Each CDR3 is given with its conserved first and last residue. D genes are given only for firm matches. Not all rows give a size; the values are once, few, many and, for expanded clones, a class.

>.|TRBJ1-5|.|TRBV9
TGTGCCAGCAGCCCCGGCCTGGGCAATCAGCCCCAGCATTTT
CASSPGLGNQPQHF
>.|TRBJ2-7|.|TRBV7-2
TGTGCCAGCAGCCGACCGGGTTCCACGTACGAGCAGTACTTC
CASSRPGSTYEQYF
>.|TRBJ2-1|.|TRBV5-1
TGCGCCAGCAGCACCGGGACGGTCCTGAATGAGCAGTTCTTC
CASSTGTVLNEQFF
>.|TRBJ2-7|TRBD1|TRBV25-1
TGTGCCAGCACTAGGACAGGGAGCTCCTACGAGCAGTACTTC
CASTRTGSSYEQYF
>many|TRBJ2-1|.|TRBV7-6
TGTGCCAGCAGCTCCAGGGTGAATGAGCAGTTCTTC
CASSSRVNEQFF
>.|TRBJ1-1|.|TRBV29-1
TGCAGCGCCCAGAACAGGGCGAACACTGAAGCTTTCTTT
CSAQNRANTEAFF
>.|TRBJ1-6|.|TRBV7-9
TGTGCCAGCAGCTTAGCTCTGGCCGGGTTGGATTCACCCCTCCACTTT
CASSLALAGLDSPLHF
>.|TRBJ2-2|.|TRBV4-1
TGCGCCAGCAGCCCCAGTATCGGGAGAGGTACCGGGGAGCTGTTTTTT
CASSPSIGRGTGELFF
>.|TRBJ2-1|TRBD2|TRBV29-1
TGCAGCGTTGATCCGGGACTAGCGGGCCCTGAGCAGTTCTTC
CSVDPGLAGPEQFF
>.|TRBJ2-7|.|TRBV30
TGTGCCTGGAGTCAGACCCAAGGGGCCTCCTCCTACGAGCAGTACTTC
CAWSQTQGASSYEQYF
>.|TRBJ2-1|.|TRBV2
TGTGCCAGCAGGAAGACAGAGCAGTTCTTC
CASRKTEQFF
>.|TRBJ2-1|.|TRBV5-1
TGCGCCAGCAGCTTGCCGTCTCTCCGTGAGCAGTTCTTC
CASSLPSLREQFF
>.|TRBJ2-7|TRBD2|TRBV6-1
TGTGCCAGCACTTCCGGGGGGATCACCTACGAGCAGTACTTC
CASTSGGITYEQYF